These T cell receptor beta chains were read from a single sample in a study of OX40 agonist ivuxolimab in advanced cancers. Repertoires were generated with immunoSEQ multiplex PCR, while TCRdb's copy carries only in-frame clones and drops some. The sample yields roughly 56,000 clones, approximately 83% seen once. The source was CD4+ or CD8+ T cells sorted from blood, collected in a trial of the OX40 agonist ivuxolimab. The receptors come from an adult with an advanced solid tumor such as melanoma, head and neck, liver or kidney cancer. CDR3s include the opening cysteine and the closing phenylalanine or tryptophan. The order of the fields is J gene, clone size, D gene, V gene, CDR3 protein, CDR3 DNA. The D gene is left open where the match is weak. Not every row has a clone size; where given, it reads once, few, many or a size class.

TRBJ2-3 NA NA TRBV19 CASSIGGSRTDTQYF TGTGCCAGTAGTATCGGCGGGTCTCGCACAGATACGCAGTATTTT
TRBJ1-6 NA TRBD1 TRBV18 CASSMGQGNNSPLHF TGTGCCAGCTCAATGGGACAGGGTAATAATTCACCCCTCCACTTT
TRBJ2-7 NA NA TRBV9 CASSVDLGSTYEQYF TGTGCCAGCAGCGTAGACCTAGGCTCAACCTACGAGCAGTACTTC
TRBJ2-1 NA TRBD2 TRBV11-3 CASSPGLAGRAYNEQFF TGTGCCAGCAGCCCGGGACTAGCGGGGCGAGCCTACAATGAGCAGTTCTTC
TRBJ2-6 NA NA TRBV7-3 CASSFDPGPSLGANVLTF TGTGCCAGCAGCTTCGACCCAGGGCCCTCTCTAGGGGCCAACGTCCTGACTTTC
TRBJ2-1 once TRBD1 TRBV18 CASSKQGLADEQFF TGTGCCAGCTCTAAACAGGGGCTAGCCGATGAGCAGTTCTTC
TRBJ2-3 NA NA TRBV10-3 CAISEVSGGGADTQYF TGTGCCATCAGTGAGGTGAGCGGAGGGGGCGCAGATACGCAGTATTTT
TRBJ1-5 few NA TRBV5-1 CASSLVGNQPQHF TGCGCCAGCAGCTTGGTTGGAAATCAGCCCCAGCATTTT
TRBJ1-1 NA NA TRBV11-3 CASSLDGGYMGTEAFF TGTGCCAGCAGCTTAGATGGAGGGTATATGGGCACTGAAGCTTTCTTT
TRBJ1-4 NA NA TRBV18 CASSRGASEKLFF TGTGCCAGCTCACGGGGGGCCTCAGAAAAACTGTTTTTT
TRBJ2-2 NA TRBD1 TRBV5-4 CASSLPGQGTTGELFF TGTGCCAGCAGCTTGCCGGGACAGGGGACGACCGGGGAGCTGTTTTTT
TRBJ2-2 NA TRBD2 TRBV7-3 CASSLGLAGASGELFF TGTGCCAGCAGCTTAGGCCTAGCGGGAGCGTCCGGGGAGCTGTTTTTT
TRBJ1-1 NA NA TRBV18 CASSPRGQHTEAFF TGTGCCAGCTCACCACGCGGACAGCACACTGAAGCTTTCTTT
TRBJ2-1 few NA TRBV27 CASSPSRRDNEQFF TGTGCCAGCAGTCCCTCGCGGAGGGACAATGAGCAGTTCTTC
TRBJ2-7 NA NA TRBV20-1 CSAEQGYEQYF TGCAGTGCTGAACAGGGCTACGAGCAGTACTTC
TRBJ2-5 NA TRBD2 TRBV7-6 CASSREGQETQYF TGTGCCAGCAGCCGGGAGGGTCAAGAGACCCAGTACTTC
TRBJ1-1 few TRBD1 TRBV18 CASSPDRATSRAFF TGTGCCAGCTCTCCCGACAGGGCAACCAGTCGAGCTTTCTTT
TRBJ1-4 NA TRBD1 TRBV7-2 CASSSGTAGAKLFF TGTGCCAGCAGCTCCGGGACAGCGGGTGCGAAACTGTTTTTT
TRBJ1-2 NA NA TRBV11-1 CASSRGNRISYGYTF TGTGCCAGCAGCCGAGGCAACAGGATTTCCTATGGCTACACCTTC
TRBJ2-1 NA TRBD1 TRBV6-5 CASSLGQGANEQFF TGTGCCAGCAGTTTGGGACAGGGGGCGAATGAGCAGTTCTTC
TRBJ2-7 few NA TRBV30 CAWNAGTYEQYF TGTGCCTGGAATGCGGGAACCTACGAGCAGTACTTC
TRBJ2-5 NA NA TRBV10-1 CASSEGNEETQYF TGCGCCAGCAGTGAGGGTAACGAAGAGACCCAGTACTTC
TRBJ2-7 NA TRBD1 TRBV9 CASSVGAGTGSDEQYF TGTGCCAGCAGCGTAGGAGCTGGGACAGGGTCGGACGAGCAGTACTTC
TRBJ2-3 NA NA TRBV5-1 CASSLVGDPWMDTQYF TGCGCCAGCAGCTTGGTTGGGGACCCCTGGATGGATACGCAGTATTTT
TRBJ2-2 NA NA TRBV12-5 CASGPLESRSGELFF TGTGCTAGTGGCCCCCTGGAATCCAGGAGCGGGGAGCTGTTTTTT
TRBJ1-5 NA NA TRBV15 CATSRDRGARQPQHF TGTGCCACCAGCAGAGATCGAGGGGCGCGGCAGCCCCAGCATTTT
TRBJ2-3 NA NA TRBV5-1 CASSIAGITDTQYF TGCGCCAGCAGCATCGCGGGTATCACAGATACGCAGTATTTT
TRBJ2-7 few NA TRBV6-5 CASSNSDGSYEQYF TGTGCCAGCAGTAACTCGGACGGCTCCTACGAGCAGTACTTC
TRBJ1-1 NA NA TRBV6-1 CASSGFGDTEAFF TGTGCCAGCTCGGGATTTGGGGACACTGAAGCTTTCTTT
TRBJ1-1 NA NA TRBV9 CASSAGRQNSEAFF TGTGCCAGCAGCGCCGGGAGACAGAACTCTGAAGCTTTCTTT
TRBJ1-1 medium-sized NA TRBV21-1 CASSKFTAGGERPNTEAFF TGTGCCAGCAGCAAATTCACCGCAGGGGGCGAACGCCCGAACACTGAAGCTTTCTTT
TRBJ1-1 NA NA TRBV2 CASKTEAGGYTEAFF TGTGCCAGCAAGACCGAGGCAGGAGGGTACACTGAAGCTTTCTTT
TRBJ1-2 NA NA TRBV7-9 CASSLGLGSNYGYTF TGTGCCAGCAGCTTAGGCCTGGGCAGCAACTATGGCTACACCTTC
TRBJ1-3 NA TRBD1 TRBV5-1 CASSLAGQGSGNTIYF TGCGCCAGCAGCTTGGCGGGACAGGGTAGTGGAAACACCATATATTTT
TRBJ2-1 NA TRBD2 TRBV5-1 CASSLDGREYNEQFF TGCGCCAGCAGCTTGGACGGGAGGGAGTACAATGAGCAGTTCTTC
TRBJ1-1 once NA TRBV7-9 CASSFLYAGRGNTEAFF TGTGCCAGCAGCTTTTTATATGCGGGGCGGGGAAACACTGAAGCTTTCTTT